A selection of T cell receptor beta chains follows, all from one sample in a study of OX40 agonist ivuxolimab in advanced cancers. The data were produced by immunoSEQ multiplex PCR, yet TCRdb's version contains in-frame clones alone and is incomplete. Among around 75,000 clones listed, 80% to 90% were seen once. Sequencing was performed on CD4+ or CD8+ T cells sorted from blood, taken in a trial of the OX40 agonist ivuxolimab. All receptors come from an adult with an advanced solid tumor such as melanoma, head and neck, liver or kidney cancer. The CDR3 runs from the conserved cysteine through the conserved F or W. The D gene is left open where the match is weak. Clone sizes are given selectively: once, few, many, or a class where the clone is expanded.

DNA: TGCGCCAGCAGCAACGGACAGGTTCCAGATACGCAGTATTTT; CDR3: CASSNGQVPDTQYF; D: TRBD1; J: TRBJ2-3; size: -; V: TRBV5-1; length: 14
DNA: TGTGCCAGCAGCCTCGGGACTAGCAGCGATACGCAGTATTTT; CDR3: CASSLGTSSDTQYF; D: TRBD2; J: TRBJ2-3; size: -; V: TRBV11-3; length: 14
DNA: TGCGCCAGCAGCTTGGAATCAGGGTCCGGCTACACCTTC; CDR3: CASSLESGSGYTF; D: -; J: TRBJ1-2; size: -; V: TRBV5-1; length: 13
DNA: TGTGCCAGCAGCTTAGCGGTAGGGCAACGAGAAGTAGCCAAAAACATTCAGTACTTC; CDR3: CASSLAVGQREVAKNIQYF; D: -; J: TRBJ2-4; size: once; V: TRBV7-2; length: 19
DNA: TGTGCCAGCAGCTTTGGGGAGACCTATGGCTACACCTTC; CDR3: CASSFGETYGYTF; D: -; J: TRBJ1-2; size: -; V: TRBV7-9; length: 13
DNA: TGTGCCAGCTCCGCCCCGACGGGGGGGGCCTACGAGCAGTACTTC; CDR3: CASSAPTGGAYEQYF; D: TRBD2; J: TRBJ2-7; size: -; V: TRBV28; length: 15
DNA: TGTGCCAGCTCACCACTAGAAGGGGTGGCTGAAGCTTTCTTT; CDR3: CASSPLEGVAEAFF; D: -; J: TRBJ1-1; size: -; V: TRBV18; length: 14
DNA: TGTGCCAGCAGCTTACGAACAGGGCGCGAGCAGTACTTC; CDR3: CASSLRTGREQYF; D: -; J: TRBJ2-7; size: once; V: TRBV11-3; length: 13
DNA: TGTGCCAGCAGGGGGGGTGCCTACGAGCAGTACTTC; CDR3: CASRGGAYEQYF; D: -; J: TRBJ2-7; size: -; V: TRBV7-9; length: 12
DNA: TGTGCCAGCAAACCCGAGGGGCCAACCTACGAGCAGTACTTC; CDR3: CASKPEGPTYEQYF; D: -; J: TRBJ2-7; size: -; V: TRBV6-5; length: 14
DNA: TGTGCCAGCAGCTTGGAGCTGTACGGGTACAATGAGCAGTTCTTC; CDR3: CASSLELYGYNEQFF; D: -; J: TRBJ2-1; size: few; V: TRBV5-5; length: 15
DNA: TGTGCCAGCAGGCGACAGGGTAACGGGGAGCTGTTTTTT; CDR3: CASRRQGNGELFF; D: TRBD1; J: TRBJ2-2; size: -; V: TRBV2; length: 13
DNA: TGTGCCAGCAGAGAACAGGGCCGCTCTGGAAACACCATATATTTT; CDR3: CASREQGRSGNTIYF; D: -; J: TRBJ1-3; size: few; V: TRBV6-1; length: 15
DNA: TGTGCCAGCAGCTTCGTCGGAGCTGGAGGGCTTGGGACTGAAGCTTTCTTT; CDR3: CASSFVGAGGLGTEAFF; D: -; J: TRBJ1-1; size: -; V: TRBV7-9; length: 17
DNA: TGCGCCAGCAGCTACAGGGAAGATGGCTACACCTTC; CDR3: CASSYREDGYTF; D: -; J: TRBJ1-2; size: -; V: TRBV5-1; length: 12
DNA: TGTGCCACCAGCACAGGGGCTTCTGGAAACACCATATATTTT; CDR3: CATSTGASGNTIYF; D: -; J: TRBJ1-3; size: -; V: TRBV15; length: 14
DNA: TGTGCCAGCAGTTTATCGAGTTGGGGACAGCAGTACTTC; CDR3: CASSLSSWGQQYF; D: -; J: TRBJ2-7; size: -; V: TRBV27; length: 13
DNA: TGCGCCAGCAGTCAGGGGAGCGTTTTGTCGGGCAATCAGCCCCAGCATTTT; CDR3: CASSQGSVLSGNQPQHF; D: -; J: TRBJ1-5; size: -; V: TRBV23-1; length: 17
DNA: TGCGCCAGCACCCAAGGACAGCTCCAGTCGCTCAATGAGCAGTTCTTC; CDR3: CASTQGQLQSLNEQFF; D: -; J: TRBJ2-1; size: -; V: TRBV5-1; length: 16
DNA: TGTGCCAGCAGTTTAGCGGCATTCTCCACTGAAGCTTTCTTT; CDR3: CASSLAAFSTEAFF; D: -; J: TRBJ1-1; size: few; V: TRBV27; length: 14
DNA: TGTGCCAGTAGTATGGGACAGGCCTCCTACGAGCAGTACTTC; CDR3: CASSMGQASYEQYF; D: TRBD1; J: TRBJ2-7; size: -; V: TRBV19; length: 14
DNA: TGTGCCAGCAGCTTGGGGCCCGCCGGGCCCGGGGAGCTGTTTTTT; CDR3: CASSLGPAGPGELFF; D: -; J: TRBJ2-2; size: -; V: TRBV5-4; length: 15
DNA: TGCGCCAGCAGCCCCGGACTAGCGGGGGTAAATGAGCAGTTCTTC; CDR3: CASSPGLAGVNEQFF; D: TRBD2; J: TRBJ2-1; size: -; V: TRBV5-1; length: 15
DNA: TGTGCCAGCAGCTTTTTTACGGGGATGTACACTGAAGCTTTCTTT; CDR3: CASSFFTGMYTEAFF; D: -; J: TRBJ1-1; size: -; V: TRBV11-2; length: 15
DNA: TGTGCCAGCAGCGTAGCAGCGGGTGCAGATACGCAGTATTTT; CDR3: CASSVAAGADTQYF; D: -; J: TRBJ2-3; size: -; V: TRBV9; length: 14
DNA: TGTGCCAGCAGCTTGACAGGGGATCACTCCTATAATTCACCCCTCCACTTT; CDR3: CASSLTGDHSYNSPLHF; D: TRBD1; J: TRBJ1-6; size: -; V: TRBV28; length: 17
DNA: TGTGCCAGCATCCCCGGGACAGGGTTTTCGACTGAAGCTTTCTTT; CDR3: CASIPGTGFSTEAFF; D: TRBD1; J: TRBJ1-1; size: -; V: TRBV25-1; length: 15
DNA: TGTGCCAGCTCCCACCGCGTGGCAGGGAATGAAAAACTGTTTTTT; CDR3: CASSHRVAGNEKLFF; D: -; J: TRBJ1-4; size: -; V: TRBV18; length: 15
DNA: TGTGCCAGTAGGTATACGATGTATACTGAAGCTTTCTTT; CDR3: CASRYTMYTEAFF; D: -; J: TRBJ1-1; size: -; V: TRBV19; length: 13
DNA: TGTGCCAGCAGCGTAGGTTTCGGACACCGCTCTGGAAACGCCATATATTTT; CDR3: CASSVGFGHRSGNAIYF; D: -; J: TRBJ1-3; size: -; V: TRBV9; length: 17
DNA: TGTGCCTGGAGTAGGGGGGGTTCGGGAAACACCATATATTTT; CDR3: CAWSRGGSGNTIYF; D: -; J: TRBJ1-3; size: -; V: TRBV30; length: 14
DNA: TGTGCCAGCAGTTTTTTGAGTGGCCTCTACACCTTC; CDR3: CASSFLSGLYTF; D: -; J: TRBJ1-2; size: -; V: TRBV25-1; length: 12
DNA: TGTGCCAGCAGCCCCCAGGACCGTGAAGCTTTCTTT; CDR3: CASSPQDREAFF; D: -; J: TRBJ1-1; size: -; V: TRBV7-9; length: 12
DNA: TGTGCCAGCAGCTCCGGAGGACTAGCGGGCAGCTCCTACGAGCAGTACTTC; CDR3: CASSSGGLAGSSYEQYF; D: TRBD2; J: TRBJ2-7; size: -; V: TRBV5-4; length: 17
DNA: TGTGCCAGCAGTGAACAGGGGCTAGATACGCAGTATTTT; CDR3: CASSEQGLDTQYF; D: -; J: TRBJ2-3; size: -; V: TRBV6-1; length: 13
DNA: TGTGCCTGGTGGCCGGGGGAGAGCTCCTACGAGCAGTACTTC; CDR3: CAWWPGESSYEQYF; D: -; J: TRBJ2-7; size: -; V: TRBV30; length: 14
DNA: TGCGCCAGCAGCCAAGAGGGGGCCTGGGGGACTGAAGCTTTCTTT; CDR3: CASSQEGAWGTEAFF; D: -; J: TRBJ1-1; size: -; V: TRBV4-1; length: 15
DNA: TGTGCCAGCAGTTGGTTCAGGAGGACTGGGGCCAACGTCCTGACTTTC; CDR3: CASSWFRRTGANVLTF; D: -; J: TRBJ2-6; size: -; V: TRBV28; length: 16
DNA: TGTGCCAGCAGTGAATCGCGACTCCAGGCCAGACTCAACACTGAAGCTTTCTTT; CDR3: CASSESRLQARLNTEAFF; D: -; J: TRBJ1-1; size: -; V: TRBV6-1; length: 18
DNA: TGTGCCAGCTCGCAGGGTCATAGCAATCAGCCCCAGCATTTT; CDR3: CASSQGHSNQPQHF; D: -; J: TRBJ1-5; size: -; V: TRBV18; length: 14